Listed below are T cell receptor beta chains from one sample, sequenced in a study of shared clonotypes between healthy human individuals. The repertoire was sequenced with immunoSEQ multiplex PCR; TCRdb's copy has only in-frame clones and lacks some. The table includes about 2.1 million clones, approximately 92% detected once. Material: naive CD8+ T cells from PBMCs. These receptors originate from a man between 18 and 35 years old in good health. Some clones in this sample may be carry-over from other donors' samples. Both conserved end residues are part of each CDR3. The D gene is left open where the match is weak. A clone size is listed for some rows: how often the clone was seen (once, few, many), or a class if it is expanded.

J gene	D gene	V gene	clone size	CDR3 protein	CDR3 DNA
TRBJ2-5	.	TRBV28	once	CASSPGTGVETQYF	TGTGCCAGCAGTCCCGGGACCGGCGTGGAGACCCAGTACTTC
TRBJ1-1	.	TRBV9	few	CASSPTTAGEAFF	TGTGCCAGCAGCCCAACGACAGCGGGTGAAGCTTTCTTT
TRBJ1-4	.	TRBV27	.	CASSLAGLGEKLFF	TGTGCCAGCAGTTTAGCAGGGCTCGGCGAAAAACTGTTTTTT
TRBJ2-1	.	TRBV7-9	.	CASNQRHEQFF	TGTGCCAGCAACCAAAGGCATGAGCAGTTCTTC
TRBJ1-4	TRBD1	TRBV7-8	.	CASSSGTGPNEKLFF	TGTGCCAGCAGCTCGGGGACAGGGCCTAATGAAAAACTGTTTTTT
TRBJ2-7	.	TRBV9	.	CASSPFMSAEQYF	TGTGCCAGCAGCCCCTTTATGAGCGCCGAGCAGTACTTC
TRBJ1-5	.	TRBV6-1	few	CASSETKGWGQPQHF	TGTGCCAGCAGTGAAACGAAGGGGTGGGGGCAGCCCCAGCATTTT
TRBJ1-5	.	TRBV6-1	.	CASSDWAGNQPQHF	TGTGCCAGCAGTGATTGGGCAGGCAATCAGCCCCAGCATTTT
TRBJ1-4	.	TRBV4-1	.	CASSQDLGRANEKLFF	TGCGCCAGCAGCCAAGATCTCGGAAGGGCTAATGAAAAACTGTTTTTT
TRBJ1-2	TRBD1	TRBV6-5	once	CASTDGQGFNYGYTF	TGTGCCAGCACCGACGGACAGGGCTTTAACTATGGCTACACCTTC
TRBJ2-1	TRBD2	TRBV14	.	CASSHFLGGTTNEQFF	TGTGCCAGCAGCCATTTCCTGGGCGGGACTACCAATGAGCAGTTCTTC
TRBJ2-7	TRBD2	TRBV5-1	.	CASSSTSGGAYEQYF	TGCGCCAGCAGCTCTACTAGCGGGGGCGCCTACGAGCAGTACTTC
TRBJ1-5	.	TRBV28	.	CASSLRRGGEPQHF	TGTGCCAGCAGCCTCCGAAGAGGGGGTGAGCCCCAGCATTTT
TRBJ2-7	.	TRBV28	.	CASSITPNGEQYF	TGTGCCAGCAGTATTACCCCCAACGGCGAGCAGTACTTC
TRBJ2-7	TRBD1	TRBV2	.	CATTSRDRLFYEQYF	TGTGCCACTACTTCCCGGGACAGGTTATTCTACGAGCAGTACTTC
TRBJ1-6	.	TRBV9	few	CASSADSGGSPLHF	TGTGCCAGCAGCGCAGACTCAGGTGGATCACCCCTCCACTTT
TRBJ2-7	TRBD1	TRBV7-9	.	CASSPGTGASYEQYF	TGTGCCAGCAGCCCCGGGACAGGGGCCTCCTACGAGCAGTACTTC
TRBJ2-1	TRBD2	TRBV27	.	CASSLVAGGEQFF	TGTGCCAGCAGTTTGGTGGCGGGAGGTGAGCAGTTCTTC
TRBJ1-2	.	TRBV7-9	.	CASSYPMRDGYTF	TGTGCCAGCAGCTACCCTATGAGGGATGGCTACACCTTC
TRBJ1-2	.	TRBV5-4	.	CASSLTLGYGYTF	TGTGCCAGCAGCTTGACGTTGGGGTATGGCTACACCTTC
TRBJ2-7	.	TRBV27	.	CASSLGAGATYEQYF	TGTGCCAGCAGTTTAGGCGCAGGGGCCACATACGAGCAGTACTTC
TRBJ2-7	TRBD1	TRBV5-4	.	CASSYIGGLTHYEQYF	TGTGCCAGCAGCTACATAGGGGGCCTGACCCACTACGAGCAGTACTTC
TRBJ2-7	TRBD2	TRBV7-2	.	CASSPRSAGWEVYEQYF	TGTGCCAGCAGCCCTAGGTCAGCGGGGTGGGAGGTCTACGAGCAGTACTTC
TRBJ2-2	.	TRBV9	.	CASSSHRGGGHPGELFF	TGTGCCAGCAGCTCCCACAGGGGGGGAGGTCACCCCGGGGAGCTGTTTTTT
TRBJ2-3	.	TRBV27	.	CASSLSGEGTATQYF	TGTGCCAGCAGCCTTTCCGGCGAAGGTACGGCTACGCAGTATTTT
TRBJ1-1	TRBD1	TRBV19	.	CASSISGQGAYSEAFF	TGTGCCAGTAGTATATCTGGACAGGGGGCTTATAGTGAAGCTTTCTTT
TRBJ2-1	TRBD1	TRBV14	.	CASSELRTGIPQEQFF	TGTGCCAGCAGCGAACTTCGGACAGGAATCCCGCAGGAGCAGTTCTTC
TRBJ2-7	TRBD2	TRBV11-2	.	CASSTGTSGFYEQYF	TGTGCCAGCAGCACAGGGACTAGCGGATTCTACGAGCAGTACTTC
TRBJ1-5	.	TRBV10-3	.	CAISESVKGNQPQHF	TGTGCCATCAGTGAGTCGGTCAAGGGCAATCAGCCCCAGCATTTT
TRBJ2-7	.	TRBV6-5	.	CASSFGTGTYEQYF	TGTGCCAGCAGTTTTGGCACAGGGACCTACGAGCAGTACTTC
TRBJ1-3	.	TRBV27	.	CASSPSSRPTGPHDTIYF	TGTGCCAGCAGTCCCTCGTCAAGGCCTACAGGGCCCCATGACACCATATATTTT
TRBJ2-7	TRBD1	TRBV9	.	CASSDTGASEQYF	TGTGCCAGCAGTGACACAGGGGCGTCCGAGCAGTACTTC
TRBJ2-6	.	TRBV7-8	.	CASSLVSTFSGANVLTF	TGTGCCAGCAGCTTAGTGAGCACCTTCTCTGGGGCCAACGTCCTGACTTTC
TRBJ2-1	.	TRBV4-1	.	CASSQDFRTEQFF	TGCGCCAGCAGCCAAGATTTTCGTACTGAGCAGTTCTTC
TRBJ2-3	.	TRBV9	.	CASSVGDTDTQYF	TGTGCCAGCAGCGTGGGGGACACAGATACGCAGTATTTT
TRBJ2-2	.	TRBV28	.	CASSLGGGPFLTGELFF	TGTGCCAGCAGTTTAGGGGGGGGCCCGTTCCTAACCGGGGAGCTGTTTTTT
TRBJ2-1	TRBD2	TRBV9	.	CASSSSGRGNNEQFF	TGTGCCAGCAGCTCGAGCGGGAGGGGTAACAATGAGCAGTTCTTC
TRBJ2-2	.	TRBV6-5	.	CASSYSWTRGTGELFF	TGTGCCAGCAGTTACTCCTGGACGAGGGGCACCGGGGAGCTGTTTTTT
TRBJ2-3	.	TRBV2	.	CASSEGRVLLGTDTQYF	TGTGCCAGCAGTGAGGGTAGGGTATTACTCGGCACAGATACGCAGTATTTT
TRBJ2-2	TRBD2	TRBV28	.	CASRAGGGTGELFF	TGTGCCAGCAGGGCGGGAGGAGGCACCGGGGAGCTGTTTTTT
TRBJ2-7	.	TRBV27	once	CASSLIRSPAYEQYF	TGTGCCAGCAGTTTAATAAGGTCCCCCGCTTACGAGCAGTACTTC
TRBJ2-6	TRBD1	TRBV28	.	CASSSAIRQGGAGANVLTF	TGTGCCAGCAGTTCAGCCATAAGACAGGGTGGGGCTGGGGCCAACGTCCTGACTTTC
TRBJ2-7	TRBD2	TRBV27	.	CASAPGSGTYEQYF	TGTGCCAGCGCCCCCGGTAGCGGGACCTACGAGCAGTACTTC
TRBJ2-7	TRBD2	TRBV4-1	.	CASSLIAGASYEQYF	TGCGCCAGCAGCCTTATAGCGGGGGCGTCCTACGAGCAGTACTTC
TRBJ2-1	.	TRBV27	.	CASSEEHYYNEQFF	TGTGCCAGTTCCGAGGAACACTACTACAATGAGCAGTTCTTC
TRBJ2-7	TRBD2	TRBV2	.	CASRGLAIRKNTYEQYF	TGTGCCAGCAGAGGACTAGCGATTCGGAAAAACACCTACGAGCAGTACTTC
TRBJ2-2	.	TRBV9	.	CASSAPLGGRSMAGELFF	TGTGCCAGCAGCGCCCCATTGGGGGGCCGCTCAATGGCCGGGGAGCTGTTTTTT
TRBJ1-1	TRBD1	TRBV10-3	once	CAISDILGDRGRSTEAFF	TGTGCCATCAGTGACATTTTAGGGGACAGGGGGCGGAGCACTGAAGCTTTCTTT
TRBJ2-1	TRBD2	TRBV27	few	CASSPLAGGYNEQFF	TGTGCCAGCAGCCCTCTAGCGGGAGGGTACAATGAGCAGTTCTTC
TRBJ1-4	.	TRBV14	.	CASSLSQGTNEKLFF	TGTGCCAGCAGCCTATCTCAGGGGACTAATGAAAAACTGTTTTTT
TRBJ2-1	TRBD1	TRBV28	.	CASSHHTIRDRGYNEQFF	TGTGCCAGCAGCCATCATACTATCCGGGACAGGGGCTACAATGAGCAGTTCTTC
TRBJ2-3	.	TRBV6-6	.	CASSSGLSTDTQYF	TGTGCCAGCAGTTCCGGGCTCAGCACAGATACGCAGTATTTT
TRBJ2-7	.	TRBV7-9	.	CASSQKSGLSYEQYF	TGTGCCAGCAGCCAAAAATCGGGACTCTCCTACGAGCAGTACTTC
TRBJ2-4	TRBD1	TRBV19	.	CASSAGTGGVYIQYF	TGTGCCAGTAGTGCCGGGACAGGGGGCGTATACATTCAGTACTTC
TRBJ2-4	TRBD1	TRBV30	.	CAWSARTGLAKNIQYF	TGTGCCTGGAGTGCCCGGACAGGCCTAGCCAAAAACATTCAGTACTTC
TRBJ1-5	.	TRBV27	.	CASRPGRTLGSNQPQHF	TGTGCCAGCAGGCCGGGTAGGACCCTGGGGAGCAATCAGCCCCAGCATTTT
TRBJ1-5	.	TRBV28	.	CASSPSGNNQPQHF	TGTGCCAGCAGTCCCTCCGGGAACAATCAGCCCCAGCATTTT
TRBJ1-2	TRBD1	TRBV13	.	CASSLGRRQGAYGYTF	TGTGCCAGCAGCTTAGGGCGTCGACAGGGGGCCTATGGCTACACCTTC
TRBJ1-2	.	TRBV7-9	.	CASDETVNYGYTF	TGTGCCAGCGATGAGACCGTTAACTATGGCTACACCTTC